A selection of T cell receptor beta chains follows, all from one sample in a study of response to subunit inactivated influenza vaccine. TCRdb re-analysed the RT-PCR reads in MiXCR, keeping a single row per CDR3 protein. Of more than 700,000 distinct CDR3 sequences detected, around 21% appear once; the ten largest clones hold about a tenth. Sequences were derived from PBMCs from blood, sampled roughly 5 days after vaccination. These receptors were obtained from a man aged 45-65 years who received an inactivated influenza vaccine. CDR3s include the opening cysteine and the closing phenylalanine or tryptophan. Each record gives: clone size, V gene, J gene, D gene, CDR3 DNA, CDR3 protein. A D gene is named only where the DNA matches it firmly. Some rows have no size entry. The others give once, few or many, or a class for an expanded clone.

clone size: many
V gene: TRBV27
J gene: TRBJ2-1
D gene: NA
CDR3 DNA: TGTGCCAGCAGTTTTTTAGGGAAAGATGAGCAGTTCTTC
CDR3 protein: CASSFLGKDEQFF

clone size: few
V gene: TRBV9
J gene: TRBJ1-3
D gene: NA
CDR3 DNA: TGTGCCAGCAGCGTGGGCCAGAGGGCCACCATATATTTT
CDR3 protein: CASSVGQRATIYF

clone size: NA
V gene: TRBV16
J gene: TRBJ2-5
D gene: TRBD1
CDR3 DNA: TGTGCCAGCAGCCGAAGGGACAGACAAGAGACCCAGTACTTC
CDR3 protein: CASSRRDRQETQYF

clone size: NA
V gene: TRBV20-1
J gene: TRBJ1-2
D gene: NA
CDR3 DNA: TGCAGTGCTACGCCCGGGGCCTACAACTATGGCTACACCTTC
CDR3 protein: CSATPGAYNYGYTF

clone size: once
V gene: TRBV2
J gene: TRBJ1-1
D gene: TRBD1
CDR3 DNA: TGTGCCAGCAAAAAGACAGGGGACACTGAAGCTTTCTTT
CDR3 protein: CASKKTGDTEAFF

clone size: once
V gene: TRBV12-3/TRBV12-4
J gene: TRBJ2-5
D gene: NA
CDR3 DNA: TGTGCCAGCAGTTTAGCGCATCTGACAAAAGAGACCCAGTACTTC
CDR3 protein: CASSLAHLTKETQYF

clone size: NA
V gene: TRBV29-1
J gene: TRBJ2-1
D gene: TRBD2
CDR3 DNA: TGCAGCGTTGAAGATTATCGACTAGCGAGCTACAATGAGCAGTTCTTC
CDR3 protein: CSVEDYRLASYNEQFF

clone size: NA
V gene: TRBV2
J gene: TRBJ1-1
D gene: NA
CDR3 DNA: TGTGCCAGCAACGTGGCAGCGAACACTGAAGCTTTCTTT
CDR3 protein: CASNVAANTEAFF

clone size: NA
V gene: TRBV13
J gene: TRBJ2-7
D gene: TRBD1
CDR3 DNA: TGTGCCAGCACATTGACAGGGGGAGCCTACGAGCAGTACTTC
CDR3 protein: CASTLTGGAYEQYF

clone size: NA
V gene: TRBV10-3
J gene: TRBJ1-2
D gene: NA
CDR3 DNA: TGTGCCATCAGTGACGGAGGGGACAACTATGGCTACACCTTC
CDR3 protein: CAISDGGDNYGYTF

clone size: NA
V gene: TRBV25-1
J gene: TRBJ2-7
D gene: NA
CDR3 DNA: TGTGCCAGCAGTCACACTCTCTACGAGCAGTACTTC
CDR3 protein: CASSHTLYEQYF

clone size: many
V gene: TRBV20-1
J gene: TRBJ2-1
D gene: NA
CDR3 DNA: TGCAGTGCTAGGCTTCGGATGGCTGAGCAGTTCTTC
CDR3 protein: CSARLRMAEQFF

clone size: NA
V gene: TRBV15
J gene: TRBJ2-7
D gene: NA
CDR3 DNA: TGTGCCACCAGCAGAGTATCGGGTAATAACTACGAGCAGTACTTC
CDR3 protein: CATSRVSGNNYEQYF

clone size: NA
V gene: TRBV29-1
J gene: TRBJ1-5
D gene: NA
CDR3 DNA: TGCAGCGTTGGAGAGGGACTGACCAATCAGCCCCAGCATTTT
CDR3 protein: CSVGEGLTNQPQHF

clone size: many
V gene: TRBV5-1
J gene: TRBJ2-7
D gene: NA
CDR3 DNA: TGCGCCAGCAGCTTGGGAGACGGCTACGAGCAGTACTTC
CDR3 protein: CASSLGDGYEQYF

clone size: many
V gene: TRBV5-1
J gene: TRBJ2-5
D gene: NA
CDR3 DNA: TGCGCCAGCAGCTTGCTACGCCCGGGGGAGACCCAGTACTTC
CDR3 protein: CASSLLRPGETQYF

clone size: NA
V gene: TRBV18
J gene: TRBJ2-7
D gene: NA
CDR3 DNA: TGTGCCAGCTCACCTCAGGGTTTCGAGCAGTACTTC
CDR3 protein: CASSPQGFEQYF

clone size: NA
V gene: TRBV12-3/TRBV12-4
J gene: TRBJ2-1
D gene: NA
CDR3 DNA: TGTGCCAGTAAAATGACAGACCATGAGCAGTTCTTC
CDR3 protein: CASKMTDHEQFF

clone size: NA
V gene: TRBV7-3
J gene: TRBJ2-1
D gene: NA
CDR3 DNA: TGTGCCAGCAGCCGAACCGCTGGAGGGGATTACAATGAGCAGTTCTTC
CDR3 protein: CASSRTAGGDYNEQFF

clone size: NA
V gene: TRBV5-1
J gene: TRBJ2-1
D gene: NA
CDR3 DNA: TGCGCCAGCAGCTGGCGACGGACCTCCTACAATGAGCAGTTCTTC
CDR3 protein: CASSWRRTSYNEQFF

clone size: NA
V gene: TRBV28
J gene: TRBJ2-1
D gene: NA
CDR3 DNA: TGTGCCAGCAGTTTACCCAACCTCAAAACGACAGAATACAATGAGCAGTTCTTC
CDR3 protein: CASSLPNLKTTEYNEQFF

clone size: few
V gene: TRBV29-1
J gene: TRBJ2-7
D gene: NA
CDR3 DNA: TGCAGCGTTGAAAATCTGGGGCCAAAATGCCTATTTAGCTCCTACGAGCAGTACTTC
CDR3 protein: CSVENLGPKCLFSSYEQYF